This record looks at one T cell receptor (beta chain) sequence and its context. Its antigen is still unknown. The germline V gene encodes CDR1 MNHEY and CDR2 SVGAGI. Trimming took 5 bases from V and 8 from J, leaving 15 bases between them. The CDR3 is 13 amino acids. Assay: immunoSEQ multiplex PCR; the TCRdb copy retains only in-frame clones and omits some. The sample lists some 2,000,000 clones, 85% to 95% seen once, with 0.13% in the top ten. This entry belongs to a study of shared clonotypes between healthy human individuals. Whole-study results and caveats: Rarefaction analysis demonstrated incomplete sorted-subset sequencing notwithstanding large depth.

Source material: naive CD4+ T cells sorted from blood. As for subset: CD45RA+ positively selected. The V call is TRBV6-5, the J call TRBJ1-1; D remains unclear. This sequence was found in a young man in good health. The CDR3 reads CASSRPKTDEAFF. CDR3 coding DNA: TGTGCCAGCAGTCGACCTAAGACGGACGAAGCTTTCTTT.